This T cell receptor beta chain originates from a study of beta chain features in type 1 diabetes. The CDR3 length is 12 residues. V lost 5 bases and J 8 bases, leaving 15 bases between the germline ends. Germline V lookup: CDR1 SQVTM, CDR2 ANQGSEA. Reverse transcribing all isolated RNA meant expressed TCRB transcripts were sequenced. Assay used: immunoSEQ multiplex PCR; TCRdb lists only in-frame clones, some missing. Of under 90,000 clones listed, 30% to 35% were seen once; the top ten hold about 0.48%. The V and J genes are TRBV29-1 and TRBJ1-1; D ambiguous. This sequence was found in a woman aged 18-29 years in good health. The specimen was stem cell memory CD4+ T cells from blood. CDR3 loop: CSVHPTRQEAFF. The CDR3 DNA is TGCAGCGTTCACCCCACAAGACAAGAAGCTTTCTTT. Full variable domain (remainder filled in from reference TRBV29-1 and TRBJ1-1): SAVISQKPSRDICQRGTSLTIQCQVDSQVTMMFWYRQQPGQSLTLIATANQGSEATYESGFVIDKFPISRPNLTFSTLTVSNMSPEDSSIYLCSVHPTRQEAFFGQGTRLTVV.